These 10 T cell receptor beta chains originate from one sample sequenced in a study of shared clonotypes between healthy human individuals. The protocol was immunoSEQ multiplex PCR, while the TCRdb copy is restricted to in-frame clones and leaves out a portion. This table has over a million clones, 95% to 99% appearing once. Source material: naive CD4+ T cells sorted from blood. Regarding subset: CD45RA+ positively selected. These receptors came from a man aged 30 to 39 in good health.

This clone was recorded only once. The CDR3 spells CASSPALRGGNEQFF. CDR3 coding DNA: TGTGCCAGCAGCCCGGCCCTAAGGGGGGGCAATGAGCAGTTCTTC. J is TRBJ2-1 and V is TRBV14; maybe TRBD2 (7 bases). CDR1 and CDR2 from the germline V gene are SGHDN and FVKESK. Trimming cost V 4 bases and J 6 bases, with 16 bases left between them. This CDR3 comprises 15 residues.

This chain links TRBV6-4 with TRBJ2-1; 9 bases line up with TRBD2. J lost 9 bases, V lost 8 bases, and 5 bases had no gene match. The germline V gene has CDR1 MRHNA and CDR2 SNTAGT. The CDR3 sequence is 12 residues long. The CDR3 protein is CASRSGSGEQFF. The CDR3 nucleotides read TGTGCCAGCCGTAGCGGGAGTGGTGAGCAGTTCTTC.

CDR3 protein: CASSQDGPSSYNEQFF. The CDR3 coding sequence is TGCGCCAGCAGCCAAGACGGGCCTAGCTCCTACAATGAGCAGTTCTTC. The J gene is TRBJ2-1, the V gene TRBV4-3; unclear D gene. Germline V gene lookup returns CDR1 LGHNA and CDR2 YSLEER. This CDR3 contains 16 residues. V was trimmed by 0 bases and J by 0 bases, leaving 9 bases between them.

V gene TRBV27 combines with J gene TRBJ2-2, with D unclear. The ends were cut back, 4 bases at V and 1 base at J, with 4 bases in the middle. Germline CDR1 MNHEY, CDR2 SMNVEV (reference sequence). The CDR3 contains 13 residues. The CDR3 DNA reads TGTGCCAGCAGTTACGGGAACACCGGGGAGCTGTTTTTT. As protein: CASSYGNTGELFF.

The chain couples TRBV10-3 to TRBJ2-5, with D tentatively TRBD2 (5 bases). Germline CDR1 ENHRY, CDR2 SYGVKD. The CDR3 sequence is 13 residues long. Trimming removed 6 bases at V and 5 bases at J, with 13 bases between. The CDR3 nucleotides are TGTGCCATCAGAGGCCCGGAGGTGGAGACCCAGTACTTC. It codes for CAIRGPEVETQYF.

This clone has just one count. This sequence joins TRBV2 and TRBJ2-1; 8 nucleotides match TRBD1. V lost 8 bases, J lost 6 bases, and 3 bases stayed unmatched. Germline V gene sequence: CDR1 SNHLY, CDR2 FYNNEI. The CDR3 is 12 residues long. The CDR3 region has the DNA TGTGCCAGCGAGGACAGGGTCAATGAGCAGTTCTTC. Residues: CASEDRVNEQFF.

The J gene is TRBJ2-7, the V gene TRBV28; 10 nucleotides align to TRBD1. The V gene end was trimmed by 4 bases and the J gene end by 0 bases; junction bases not matched to a gene: 6. Per the germline V gene, CDR1 is MDHEN and CDR2 is SYDVKM. The CDR3 totals 16 residues. CDR3 loop: CASSSPGQGYSYEQYF. Written as DNA, the CDR3 is TGTGCCAGCAGTTCTCCGGGACAGGGGTACTCCTACGAGCAGTACTTC.

The chain employs TRBV19 and TRBJ1-1, with TRBD1 matching 7 bases. There are 15 residues in the CDR3. Trimming at V came to 5 bases and at J to 3 bases, leaving 9 bases not matched to a gene. The germline V gene encodes CDR1 LNHDA and CDR2 SQIVND (reference sequence). CDR3 coding DNA: TGTGCCAGTAGTGTCCGGGACAGAGGGTACACTGAAGCTTTCTTT. Translated: CASSVRDRGYTEAFF.

The chain uses TRBV12-5 and TRBJ2-7; TRBD1 agrees at 8 bases. The CDR3 has 14 amino acids. The trim removed 1 base at V and 3 bases at J, leaving 2 bases unmatched. Germline CDR1 LGHNT, CDR2 FRNRAP. Here the CDR3 reads CASGLGTGSYEQYF. CDR3 nucleotide sequence: TGTGCTAGTGGTTTGGGGACAGGGAGCTACGAGCAGTACTTC.

The V call is TRBV9, the J call TRBJ1-3, with 7 bases identical to TRBD1. The CDR3 sequence is 16 residues long. The germline V gene has CDR1 SGDLS and CDR2 YYNGEE. Trimming cost V 3 bases and J 3 bases; bases outside gene matches: 9. Here the CDR3 DNA reads TGTGCCAGCAGCGCAAGGACAGGCTCTAATGGAAACACCATATATTTT. Residues: CASSARTGSNGNTIYF.